This entry concerns a single TCR beta chain. This clonotype was seen a handful of times. No cognate antigen has been identified for it. No base quality information exists; no much larger clone differs at one position. The library was generated by PCR. TCRdb lists the instrument as Illumina MiSeq. The Qiagen AllPrep DNA/RNA kit was used to purify total RNA. Before analysis, reads from multiple sequencing runs of the same library were pooled. In the paper's pipeline: Reads were retained only if their TCR constant sequence matched exactly, and those retained reads were trimmed to 150 nt and grouped according to their 12-nt molecular barcodes. Reads inside each barcode group were sub-clustered using a 15% Levenshtein threshold, and a quality-weighted consensus sequence was constructed for each RNA molecule. Non-functional sequences were filtered out, along with any lower-count sequence sitting one edit away from another sequence. Barcode sub-clusters with fewer than 20% of the maximum read count were removed, based on fitting two negative binomial distributions. TCRdb applied fastp at Q25 and MiXCR to the public reads, then kept only in-frame beta chains. Entries that share a CDR3 protein sequence are merged under the most common genes and DNA. The V and J calls here are based on TCRdb, not the publication. The sample table records about 40,000 distinct CDR3 sequences; around 18% of these occur just once. The ten largest make up 7% to 9% of the sample.

Looking up the germline V gene (reference sequence) yields CDR1 SEHNR and CDR2 FQNEAQ. Counted from cysteine to phenylalanine, this CDR3 has 11 amino acids. CDR3 DNA is the only sequence kept; it has 33 bases, read in frame from the first base. The V and J ends are trimmed by 5 bases and 8 bases, leaving 9 bases between them. Naive CD8 T cells, defined as CD8+CD4-CCR7+CD45RA+, were FACS-sorted into RLT Plus buffer on a BD FACSAria II. To compare sensitivity, a portion of naive CD8 T cell RNA was divided equally between MIDCIRS and a Smart-seq2-style 5'RACE protocol. Enrichment of CD8 T cells was performed with RosetteSep CD8+ T Cell Enrichment Cocktail and Ficoll-Paque, after which ACK red cell lysis was carried out. This record comes from a study of molecular identifiers for immune sequencing clone quantification (dated by TCRdb to 2017 to 2018). At the level of the whole study: For a replicate experiment, the RNA from either approximately 20,000 or 100,000 naive CD8 T cells was divided into five aliquots, and four of those aliquots went on to sequencing. CD8 T cells were used in a methods study to benchmark molecular-identifier clustering-based TCR repertoire sequencing (MIDCIRS) and TCR RNA copy counting. Overall results and qualifications from the work: Highly expanded clone sizes could be underestimated because identical TCR molecules may share a barcode. In CMV-specific effector cells, clones with more than 20 RNA copies contained over 99% of molecules, whereas in naive cells such clones contained under 1% of molecules. A single cell's worth of spiked-in Jurkat TCR RNA was reported detectable even among 850,000 to 1,000,000 naive CD8 T cells. Modeling estimated about three recovered TCR RNA copies per cell, compared with about 10 by digital PCR, which implies about 32% capture efficiency. When barcode sub-clustering was omitted, TCR diversity was inflated by chimeric consensus sequences, with chimeras reaching as high as 47%.

Sequencing used naive CD8+ T cells from blood, with Jurkat cell RNA spiked in. The intended sense of this specimen's cell subset or site label: FACS-sorted CD8+CD4-CCR7+CD45RA+ naive T cells. The chain joins TRBV7-9 to TRBJ1-1, with the D gene uncertain. This receptor was taken from a human donor in good health. Some libraries in this study had Jurkat cell RNA spiked in. The CDR3 amino acid sequence is: CASSLSREAFF. The DNA sequence is given as TGTGCCAGCAGCCTCTCTAGGGAAGCTTTCTTT.